This T cell receptor (beta chain) was observed in a study of T-cell reconstitution after alpha-beta-depleted transplantation in children. The germline CDR1 and CDR2 sequences are MNHEY and SMNVEV (reference sequence). CDR3 size: 14 residues. V was trimmed by 1 base and J by 4 bases, leaving 11 bases between them. This clonotype was seen only a few times. Construction of the TCRbeta library involved unique molecular identifiers. TCRdb independently ran MiXCR on the PCR reads; one entry per CDR3 protein. The table records about 830,000 distinct CDR3 sequences, roughly 15% of them present only once. The source material was PBMCs, mostly from graft donor cells, sampled 360 days after TCRalphabeta/CD19-depleted stem cell transplant. This clonotype was sampled from a male patient between 5 and 17 years old who had a stem cell transplant for acute lymphoblastic leukemia, so the T cells may come from the graft donor. This chain links TRBV27 with TRBJ2-7; D call uncertain. For the CDR3, the DNA is TGTGCCAGCAGTTTATTGACCTCACGGTACGAGCAGTACTTC. Amino acid sequence: CASSLLTSRYEQYF.